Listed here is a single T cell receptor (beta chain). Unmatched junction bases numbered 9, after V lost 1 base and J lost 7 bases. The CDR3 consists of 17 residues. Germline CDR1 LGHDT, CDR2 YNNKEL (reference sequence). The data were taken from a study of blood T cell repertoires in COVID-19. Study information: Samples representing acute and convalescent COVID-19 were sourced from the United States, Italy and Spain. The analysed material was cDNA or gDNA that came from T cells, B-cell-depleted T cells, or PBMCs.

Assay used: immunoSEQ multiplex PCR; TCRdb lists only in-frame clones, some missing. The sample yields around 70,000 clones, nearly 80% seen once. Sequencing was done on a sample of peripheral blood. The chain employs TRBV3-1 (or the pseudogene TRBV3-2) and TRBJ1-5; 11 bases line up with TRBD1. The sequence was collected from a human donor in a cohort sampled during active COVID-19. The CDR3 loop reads CASSQGPGQGDRQPQHF. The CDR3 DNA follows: TGTGCCAGCAGCCAAGGGCCGGGACAGGGGGATCGGCAGCCCCAGCATTTT.